These T cell receptor beta chains were read from a single sample in a study of blood T cell repertoires in COVID-19. Assay: immunoSEQ multiplex PCR; the TCRdb copy retains only in-frame clones and omits some. The top ten hold roughly 11% of the sample, which has around 100,000 clones, over 75% seen once. What was sequenced was peripheral blood. All receptors derive from a woman aged 25 to 39 with acute or convalescent COVID-19. Both conserved end residues are part of each CDR3. The D gene is left open where the match is weak. Expanded clones get a size class; other rows say once, few or many, or leave the size out.

TGTGCCAGCAGCCCAGGACAGGGCCAAGGGGCCCAGCATTTT | CASSPGQGQGAQHF | TRBV7-8 | few | TRBD1 | TRBJ1-5
TGTGCCAGCAGCTCATCCACAGATACGCAGTATTTT | CASSSSTDTQYF | TRBV5-6 | NA | NA | TRBJ2-3
TGCAGCGTTGAAGGTTCTACTGAAGCTTTCTTT | CSVEGSTEAFF | TRBV29-1 | NA | NA | TRBJ1-1
TGCGCCAGCAGCTGGAGCGGGGAGCTGTTTTTT | CASSWSGELFF | TRBV5-1 | NA | NA | TRBJ2-2
TGTGCCAGCACAGGGTATAGCACTGAAGCTTTCTTT | CASTGYSTEAFF | TRBV28 | NA | NA | TRBJ1-1
TGTGCCAGTAGTATTGGTAGAGGGGGCACAGCGAACACCGGGGAGCTGTTTTTT | CASSIGRGGTANTGELFF | TRBV19 | NA | TRBD1 | TRBJ2-2
TGTGCCTGGAGTAAGGGAGGGGGGGCGTCCTACGAGCAGTACTTC | CAWSKGGGASYEQYF | TRBV30 | NA | NA | TRBJ2-7
TGTGCCTTACAGGTTGGTTACGAGCAGTACTTC | CALQVGYEQYF | TRBV30 | NA | NA | TRBJ2-7
TGTGCCAGCAGCGTTGGAGGGTGGTCCCTCGAGCAGTACTTC | CASSVGGWSLEQYF | TRBV9 | NA | NA | TRBJ2-7
TGTGCCAGCAGTTACCGGGAGTTTAACTATGGCTACACCTTC | CASSYREFNYGYTF | TRBV6-5 | NA | NA | TRBJ1-2
TGTGCCTGGAGCGCCACACGGGGTACTGAAGCTTTCTTT | CAWSATRGTEAFF | TRBV30 | NA | NA | TRBJ1-1
TGTGCCACACTAGCGTACACAGATACGCAGTATTTT | CATLAYTDTQYF | TRBV10-3 | NA | TRBD2 | TRBJ2-3
TGTGCCACCAGCAGTTCGGATAGGGGGACAGGGGATGAAAAACTGTTTTTT | CATSSSDRGTGDEKLFF | TRBV15 | NA | TRBD1 | TRBJ1-4
TGTGCCAGTAGTATCGACACGGTTTCCTACGAGCAGTACTTC | CASSIDTVSYEQYF | TRBV19 | NA | NA | TRBJ2-7
TGTGCCAGCAGCTCCAGGGGGTCGGATGGCTACACCTTC | CASSSRGSDGYTF | TRBV7-9 | NA | TRBD1 | TRBJ1-2
TGTGCCAGCTCACGGGAGGAGGGCTACACCTTC | CASSREEGYTF | TRBV18 | NA | NA | TRBJ1-2
TGCGCCAGCAGCTTGTTAGGGGGAGAGGGCAACTATGGCTACACCTTC | CASSLLGGEGNYGYTF | TRBV5-1 | once | NA | TRBJ1-2
TGTGCCAGCAGTTTATTCACCGGGGATGGCTACACCTTC | CASSLFTGDGYTF | TRBV28 | NA | NA | TRBJ1-2
TGTGCCAGCAGCTCAGGACAGGGAGCTAACTATGGCTACACCTTC | CASSSGQGANYGYTF | TRBV7-8 | NA | TRBD1 | TRBJ1-2
TGCGCCAGCAGCCAAGATAGGGACACCCCCTATGGCTACACCTTC | CASSQDRDTPYGYTF | TRBV4-1 | NA | NA | TRBJ1-2
TGTGCCAGCAGCTTACCGACAGCAAATTACGAGCAGTACTTC | CASSLPTANYEQYF | TRBV11-2 | NA | NA | TRBJ2-7
TGCGCCAGCAGCCTGGGGGGGCCCGAGCAGTACTTC | CASSLGGPEQYF | TRBV4-1 | NA | NA | TRBJ2-7
TGTGCCAGCAAGACAGGGGGCGGAGGCTACACCTTC | CASKTGGGGYTF | TRBV27 | NA | TRBD1 | TRBJ1-2
TGTGCCAGCACCGTGGGGGGGGCCTCGCTGACCGGAGGCGGCTACACCTTC | CASTVGGASLTGGGYTF | TRBV28 | NA | NA | TRBJ1-2
TGTGCCAGCAGCCCCCGGGAGGGTAGGGGGAGGGGAGGGGAGCTGTTTTTT | CASSPREGRGRGGELFF | TRBV11-2 | NA | TRBD2 | TRBJ2-2
TGTGCCAGCAGCTTAACGATTAGACAGCAGACTAACTATGGCTACACCTTC | CASSLTIRQQTNYGYTF | TRBV7-8 | NA | NA | TRBJ1-2
TGTGCCAGCGGCGGATCCTACAATGAGCAGTTCTTC | CASGGSYNEQFF | TRBV28 | NA | NA | TRBJ2-1
TGTGCCAGCAGCGGGGAGCGCGTCCGCTCCTACAATGAGCAGTTCTTC | CASSGERVRSYNEQFF | TRBV5-5 | NA | NA | TRBJ2-1
TGTGCCAGCAGTCGGACAGGGCCGGGGTATGGCTACACCTTC | CASSRTGPGYGYTF | TRBV28 | NA | TRBD1 | TRBJ1-2
TGTGCCAGCAGCTTAGGCCAGTCGTTCTTGACCGGGGAGCTGTTTTTT | CASSLGQSFLTGELFF | TRBV7-9 | NA | NA | TRBJ2-2
TGTGCCAGCACTCGGGAGGGGGGAAATCAGCCCCAGCATTTT | CASTREGGNQPQHF | TRBV2 | NA | NA | TRBJ1-5
TGTGCCAGCAGCCTCAGGGCTAGCGGGGGGGCCACAGATACGCAGTATTTT | CASSLRASGGATDTQYF | TRBV3-1/TRBV3-2 | NA | TRBD2 | TRBJ2-3
TGTGCCAGTAGTATCGAGGGGAGGAGGGCAGATACGCAGTATTTT | CASSIEGRRADTQYF | TRBV19 | NA | NA | TRBJ2-3
TGTGCCAGCTCAAATTTCGTCCCGGAGACCGGGGAGCTGTTTTTT | CASSNFVPETGELFF | TRBV18 | few | NA | TRBJ2-2
TGTGCCAGCAGTTCCCGGACTAGGCTCGGCAATGAGCAGTTCTTC | CASSSRTRLGNEQFF | TRBV28 | NA | TRBD2 | TRBJ2-1
TGTGCCAGCAGCTTAGGGGGGACAGGGGACGGCTACACCTTC | CASSLGGTGDGYTF | TRBV7-9 | NA | TRBD1 | TRBJ1-2
TGCAGCTCCACGAGCGGGACAGGGGGCTTGTACGAGCAGTACTTC | CSSTSGTGGLYEQYF | TRBV29-1 | NA | TRBD1 | TRBJ2-7
TGTGCCAGCAGCCAAACAAGGGAGCAGCCCCAGCATTTT | CASSQTREQPQHF | TRBV13 | few | NA | TRBJ1-5
TGTGCCAGCAGCCATAGAAATGAAGCTTTCTTT | CASSHRNEAFF | TRBV3-1/TRBV3-2 | NA | NA | TRBJ1-1
TGTGCCAGCAGCCCCGTAGTACCCGGGGAGCTGTTTTTT | CASSPVVPGELFF | TRBV7-3 | NA | NA | TRBJ2-2
TGTGCCAGCAGCCAAGAGGGGGTGACTAGCTACAATGAGCAGTTCTTC | CASSQEGVTSYNEQFF | TRBV3-1/TRBV3-2 | NA | NA | TRBJ2-1
TGTGCCAGCAGCCAGCAGGGGGCCACTGGAAACACCATATATTTT | CASSQQGATGNTIYF | TRBV7-9 | NA | TRBD1 | TRBJ1-3
TGTGCCAGCAGTGAAAAAGGCGGCCACTCCTACGAGCAGTACTTC | CASSEKGGHSYEQYF | TRBV6-1 | once | NA | TRBJ2-7
TGTGCCAGCAAAGGGGATTCACCCCTCCACTTT | CASKGDSPLHF | TRBV2 | few | NA | TRBJ1-6
TGTGCCATCAGAGACAGGGCCTCCTACGAGCAGTACTTC | CAIRDRASYEQYF | TRBV10-3 | NA | TRBD1 | TRBJ2-7
TGTGCCTGGAGTGTAGAGGGATATGGCTACACCTTC | CAWSVEGYGYTF | TRBV30 | NA | NA | TRBJ1-2
TGTGCCAGCAGCTCGTGGGATGGCGGGGGACCCTACGAGCAGTACTTC | CASSSWDGGGPYEQYF | TRBV7-6 | NA | TRBD2 | TRBJ2-7
TGTGCCAGCAAACACAATACCAACTATGGCTACACCTTC | CASKHNTNYGYTF | TRBV6-5 | NA | NA | TRBJ1-2